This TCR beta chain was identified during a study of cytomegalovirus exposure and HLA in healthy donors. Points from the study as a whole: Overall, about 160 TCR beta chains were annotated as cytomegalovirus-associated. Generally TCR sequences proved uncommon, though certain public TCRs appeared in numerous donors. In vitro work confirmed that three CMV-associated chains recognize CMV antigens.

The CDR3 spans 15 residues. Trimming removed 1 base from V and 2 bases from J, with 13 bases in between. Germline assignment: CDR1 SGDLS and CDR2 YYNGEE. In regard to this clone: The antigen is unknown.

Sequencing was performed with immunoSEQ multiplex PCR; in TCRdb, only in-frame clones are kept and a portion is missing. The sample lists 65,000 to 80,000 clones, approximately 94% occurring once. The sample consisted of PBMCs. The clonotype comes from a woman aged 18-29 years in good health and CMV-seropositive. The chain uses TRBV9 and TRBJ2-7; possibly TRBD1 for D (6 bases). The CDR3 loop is CASSVSQGRAYEQYF. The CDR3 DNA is TGTGCCAGCAGCGTATCACAGGGAAGGGCCTACGAGCAGTACTTC.